This T cell receptor beta chain stems from a study of response to subunit inactivated influenza vaccine. This CDR3 contains 15 residues. The ends lost 4 bases at V and 4 bases at J; junction bases unmatched: 9. Germline-derived CDR1 and CDR2 are SGHRS and YFSETQ. TCRdb independently ran MiXCR on the RT-PCR reads; one entry per CDR3 protein. The sample holds more than 400,000 distinct CDR3 sequences, 11% seen once. The sequences come from PBMCs from blood, collected 45 days after vaccination. V and J are TRBV5-1 and TRBJ2-3; 7 positions match TRBD2. This receptor was identified in a man aged 45-65 years who received an inactivated influenza vaccine. The CDR3 DNA follows: TGCGCCAGCAGCAGAGGCGGGAGCGCCGCAGATACGCAGTATTTT. The encoded protein is CASSRGGSAADTQYF.